What follows are 25 T cell receptor beta chains derived from one specimen sequenced in a study of CD8 T cells in ankylosing spondylitis (dated by TCRdb to about 2017). Libraries were made using 5' RACE. The listed sequencing device is Illumina HiSeq 2500. The public sequencing data were trimmed at Q25 with fastp and processed into clonotypes with MiXCR by TCRdb, which kept only in-frame beta chains. When rows share a CDR3 protein, they turn into one entry using the most common DNA and genes. Recorded for this sample are 120,000 or so distinct CDR3 sequences; roughly an eighth of them occurred a single time. The ten most abundant clones make up 2.5% to 3.5% of the sample. Sequenced sample: blood, either unsorted or a sorted T cell fraction (not recorded which). These receptors all stem from a female donor with ankylosing spondylitis or in good health (not recorded which).

This clonotype was observed at least ten times. This sequence joins TRBV20-1 and TRBJ2-3; D not certain. This CDR3 is built from 16 residues. Germline loops: CDR1 DFQATT, CDR2 SNEGSKA (reference sequence). The germline V and J ends were trimmed by 0 bases and 0 bases, with 13 bases remaining between them. This CDR3 is CSARDWGTLSTDTQYF. CDR3 DNA: TGCAGTGCTAGAGATTGGGGAACCCTGAGCACAGATACGCAGTATTTT.

This clonotype was picked up many times. The genes are TRBV5-1 and TRBJ2-3; 8 bases agree with TRBD1. Germline loops: CDR1 SGHRS, CDR2 YFSETQ. V dropped 4 bases and J dropped 5; count of bases not matched to a gene: 9. The CDR3 is 15 residues long. The CDR3 protein is CASSLATGVKDTQYF. CDR3 sequence (DNA): TGCGCCAGCAGCCTTGCGACAGGGGTCAAAGATACGCAGTATTTT.

In this sample, this clonotype turned up many times. The rearrangement joins TRBV15 to TRBJ2-7; D possibly corresponds to TRBD1 (6 bases). Trimming pared 3 bases from V and 5 bases from J, leaving 17 bases between. The CDR3 length is 15 residues. Germline CDR1 and CDR2: LNHNV and YYDKDF (reference sequence). The CDR3 spells CATSRESLGANEQYF. CDR3 nucleotide sequence: TGTGCCACCAGCAGGGAATCCCTGGGGGCTAACGAGCAGTACTTC. The variable domain in full, with the rest retrieved from reference TRBV15 and TRBJ2-7, is DAMVIQNPRYQVTQFGKPVTLSCSQTLNHNVMYWYQQKSSQAPKLLFHYYDKDFNNEADTPDNFQSRRPNTSFCFLDIRSPGLGDTAMYLCATSRESLGANEQYFGPGTRLTVT.

This clonotype was recorded at least ten times. This CDR3 is CSARDSGRGEQFF. In DNA, the CDR3 is TGCAGTGCTAGAGATTCGGGGCGAGGTGAGCAGTTCTTC. This rearrangement joins TRBV20-1 to TRBJ2-1, with D perhaps given as TRBD1 or TRBD2 (5 bases each). The germline V gene has CDR1 DFQATT and CDR2 SNEGSKA (reference sequence). The CDR3 runs 13 residues. The ends were cut back, 0 bases at V and 9 bases at J, with 12 bases in the middle.

This clonotype was seen at least ten times. The chain combines TRBV5-1 with TRBJ1-6; D remains unclear. Germline V gene sequence: CDR1 SGHRS, CDR2 YFSETQ. V gave up 0 bases and J gave up 7 bases, with 17 bases separating them. The CDR3 has 17 amino acids. Written as DNA, the CDR3 is TGCGCCAGCAGCTTGGGAGTATCGTTGGCAACGAATTCACCCCTCCACTTT. Translation: CASSLGVSLATNSPLHF.

This clonotype was observed at least ten times. The rearrangement joins TRBV12-3 or TRBV12-4 to TRBJ1-1; 7 nucleotides match TRBD1. After removal of 6 bases from V and 5 bases from J, the junction contained 6 bases not matched to a gene. This CDR3 region has 13 residues. In DNA form, the CDR3 reads TGTGCCAGCAGCCTAGGGGGCAGGACTGAAGCTTTCTTT. Translating it yields CASSLGGRTEAFF.

The sample holds a few counts of this clonotype. The rearrangement joins TRBV6-6 to TRBJ2-7; D unclear. Trimming stripped 4 bases from V and 3 bases from J, with 13 bases between. The germline V gene has CDR1 MNHNY and CDR2 SVGAGI (reference sequence). The CDR3 covers 14 residues. CDR3: CASSSVLGIYEQYF. The CDR3 DNA sequence: TGTGCCAGCAGTTCCGTCCTGGGAATCTACGAGCAGTACTTC.

This clonotype was seen ten or more times. V gene TRBV7-9 combines with J gene TRBJ2-3; 7 bases are shared with TRBD2. V was clipped by 2 bases and J by 1 base; unmatched bases: 3. This CDR3 has 15 residues. Germline V gene sequence: CDR1 SEHNR, CDR2 FQNEAQ (reference sequence). Written as DNA, the CDR3 is TGTGCCAGCAGCTTATTGGGGAGGGGCACAGATACGCAGTATTTT. The encoded protein is CASSLLGRGTDTQYF. The full variable domain, in which reference TRBV7-9 and TRBJ2-3 provide the parts outside the CDR3, is DTGVSQNPRHKITKRGQNVTFRCDPISEHNRLYWYRQTLGQGPEFLTYFQNEAQLEKSRLLSDRFSAERPKGSFSTLEIQRTEQGDSAMYLCASSLLGRGTDTQYFGPGTRLTVL.

A few counts support this clonotype. V gene TRBV5-1 combines with J gene TRBJ2-3; tentative D call: TRBD2 (6 bases). The length of the CDR3 is 13 residues. V lost 4 bases to trimming and J lost 6 bases, with 12 bases between them. Germline CDR1 reads SGHRS; CDR2 reads YFSETQ. The CDR3 nucleotides are TGCGCCAGCAGCACGACCGGGACTGATACGCAGTATTTT. It encodes CASSTTGTDTQYF.

This clonotype was detected a few times. The chain couples TRBV18 to TRBJ2-1, with TRBD2 matching over 9 bases. Germline CDR1 reads KGHSH; CDR2 reads LQKENI. CDR3 size: 19 residues. Trimming at V came to 0 bases and at J to 0 bases, leaving 9 bases not matched to a gene. The CDR3 sequence: CASSPPRLAGATSYNEQFF. CDR3 sequence (DNA): TGTGCCAGCTCACCACCAAGGTTAGCGGGGGCTACCTCCTACAATGAGCAGTTCTTC.

This clonotype has ten or more counts. The V and J genes are TRBV5-1 and TRBJ2-1, with D perhaps matching TRBD1 (6 bases). The V gene lost 0 bases and the J gene lost 4 bases, with 11 bases spanning the gap. The CDR3 length is 15 residues. Germline CDR1 is SGHRS and CDR2 is YFSETQ. CDR3 sequence: CASSLGDTRYNEQFF. The DNA for the CDR3 is TGCGCCAGCAGCTTGGGGGACACAAGGTACAATGAGCAGTTCTTC.

This clonotype turned up a few times. The chain's CDR3 is CASSLTGQTLTGKYF. CDR3 DNA sequence: TGTGCCAGCAGTTTAACCGGACAGACGTTAACCGGCAAGTACTTC. V is TRBV27 and J is TRBJ2-7; possibly TRBD1 for D (6 bases). CDR3 size: 15 residues. Trimming cost V 2 bases and J 11 bases, with 22 bases left between them. The V gene's germline CDR1 is MNHEY and CDR2 SMNVEV (reference sequence).

This clonotype was detected many times. This chain uses TRBV11-2 with TRBJ1-5; 8 nucleotides line up with TRBD1. V shed 4 bases, J shed 4 bases, and the junction held 3 bases outside the gene matches. This CDR3 region has 14 residues. The germline V gene has CDR1 SGHAT and CDR2 FQNNGV. This CDR3 reads CASSSQGGNQPQHF. The DNA for the CDR3 is TGTGCCAGCAGCTCACAGGGGGGAAATCAGCCCCAGCATTTT.

Many counts were recorded for this clonotype. This sequence joins TRBV5-1 and TRBJ2-2; either TRBD1 or TRBD2 may fit D (5 bases each). The CDR3 spans 14 residues. Germline V lookup: CDR1 SGHRS, CDR2 YFSETQ. The V gene lost 4 bases and the J gene lost 3 bases, with 10 bases spanning the gap. CDR3 coding DNA: TGCGCCAGCAGCGAGATGGGGGACACCGGGGAGCTGTTTTTT. This codes for CASSEMGDTGELFF.

At least ten counts were recorded for this clonotype. CDR3 coding DNA: TGTGCCAGCTCACCAGACAACTATGGCTACACCTTC. Amino acid sequence: CASSPDNYGYTF. The rearrangement joins TRBV18 to TRBJ1-2; D gene ambiguous. Between the trimmed V and J ends, which lost 2 bases and 2 bases, there was a span of 3 bases. The CDR3 loop spans 12 amino acids. The germline V gene has CDR1 KGHSH and CDR2 LQKENI.

This chain joins TRBV12-3 or TRBV12-4 and TRBJ2-1; 7 nucleotides line up with TRBD2. Germline trimming cut 5 bases from V and 4 bases from J; bases unmatched to any gene: 5. This CDR3 comprises 14 residues. The CDR3 protein is CASSAGTTYNEQFF. The CDR3 coding sequence is TGTGCCAGCAGTGCCGGGACTACTTACAATGAGCAGTTCTTC.

The sample holds many counts of this clonotype. The chain's CDR3 is CASSSPGRSYEQYF. In nucleotides, the CDR3 is TGTGCCAGCAGCTCGCCGGGACGATCCTACGAGCAGTACTTC. The J gene is TRBJ2-7, the V gene TRBV5-5, with D possibly called TRBD1 or TRBD2 (5 bases each). The V end lost 3 bases, the J end lost 1 base, and 11 bases lay between the germline ends. Germline V CDR1 and CDR2: SGHKS, YYEKEE (reference sequence). This CDR3 comprises 14 residues.

Details on this clonotype: A much more abundant neighbour one base away suggests this may be a read error. The chain carries TRBV20-1 and TRBJ2-1; 8 bases agree with TRBD1. Germline V gives CDR1 DFQATT, CDR2 SNEGSKA (reference sequence). This CDR3 region has 17 residues. The DNA of the CDR3 is TGCAGTGCTAGAGACACGACCGGGACAGGCACATACAATGAGCAGATCTTC. Translation: CSARDTTGTGTYNEQIF.

This rearrangement joins TRBV9 to TRBJ2-3; 8 bases map to TRBD2. V was clipped by 3 bases and J by 2 bases; unmatched bases: 11. The length of the CDR3 is 17 residues. CDR1 and CDR2 (germline): SGDLS, YYNGEE. This CDR3 is CASSAEGSGKNTDTQYF. The CDR3 nucleotides read TGTGCCAGCAGCGCCGAAGGTAGCGGGAAGAACACAGATACGCAGTATTTT.

The gene calls are TRBV20-1 and TRBJ1-2; D uncertain. Trimming stripped 0 bases from V and 1 base from J, with 9 bases between. From germline, CDR1 is DFQATT and CDR2 SNEGSKA (reference sequence). The CDR3 is 14 residues long. Here the CDR3 DNA reads TGCAGTGCTAGAGATGGGCGGAATAACTATGGCTACACCTTC. Protein product: CSARDGRNNYGYTF.

This clonotype was recorded many times. V usage is TRBV12-3 or TRBV12-4 and J usage is TRBJ2-7; the D call may be TRBD1 or TRBD2 (6 bases each). CDR3 length: 14 residues. Between the trimmed V and J ends, which lost 3 bases and 4 bases, there was a span of 13 bases. The DNA of the CDR3 is TGTGCCAGCAGTTTCCCCGGGGGCTCTTACGAGCAGTACTTC. This gives the protein CASSFPGGSYEQYF.

J is TRBJ2-3 and V is TRBV20-1, with 9 bases aligning to TRBD2. V lost 3 bases and J lost 6; bases outside the gene matches: 7. The CDR3 has 14 residues. The germline gives CDR1 DFQATT, CDR2 SNEGSKA (reference sequence). The CDR3 loop is CSASIAGGPDTQYF. The CDR3, as DNA: TGCAGTGCTAGTATCGCGGGAGGGCCTGATACGCAGTATTTT.

This clonotype has a count of ten or more. This chain joins TRBV3-1 and TRBJ2-3; D unclear. Germline V gives CDR1 LGHDT, CDR2 YNNKEL (reference sequence). The CDR3 is made up of 11 amino acids. Trimming removed 4 bases at V and 2 bases at J, with 1 base between. DNA of the CDR3: TGTGCCAGCAGCCTCACAGATACGCAGTATTTT. Amino acids: CASSLTDTQYF.

This clonotype was seen ten or more times. The chain employs TRBV12-3 or TRBV12-4 and TRBJ1-5; 7 bases are shared with TRBD1. This CDR3 has 15 amino acids. Trimming at V came to 6 bases and at J to 3 bases, leaving 8 bases not matched to a gene. CDR3 sequence (DNA): TGTGCCAGCAGCACGACAGGGACCAACAATCAGCCCCAGCATTTT. Its translation: CASSTTGTNNQPQHF.

The rearrangement uses TRBV20-1 and TRBJ2-7; weak D call: TRBD2 (7 bases). Germline loops: CDR1 DFQATT, CDR2 SNEGSKA (reference sequence). V gave up 0 bases and J gave up 0 bases, with 12 bases separating them. The CDR3 is 15 residues long. The CDR3 DNA reads as TGCAGTGCTAGAGATGGGGGGGGCGGCTCCTACGAGCAGTACTTC. It yields the protein CSARDGGGGSYEQYF.